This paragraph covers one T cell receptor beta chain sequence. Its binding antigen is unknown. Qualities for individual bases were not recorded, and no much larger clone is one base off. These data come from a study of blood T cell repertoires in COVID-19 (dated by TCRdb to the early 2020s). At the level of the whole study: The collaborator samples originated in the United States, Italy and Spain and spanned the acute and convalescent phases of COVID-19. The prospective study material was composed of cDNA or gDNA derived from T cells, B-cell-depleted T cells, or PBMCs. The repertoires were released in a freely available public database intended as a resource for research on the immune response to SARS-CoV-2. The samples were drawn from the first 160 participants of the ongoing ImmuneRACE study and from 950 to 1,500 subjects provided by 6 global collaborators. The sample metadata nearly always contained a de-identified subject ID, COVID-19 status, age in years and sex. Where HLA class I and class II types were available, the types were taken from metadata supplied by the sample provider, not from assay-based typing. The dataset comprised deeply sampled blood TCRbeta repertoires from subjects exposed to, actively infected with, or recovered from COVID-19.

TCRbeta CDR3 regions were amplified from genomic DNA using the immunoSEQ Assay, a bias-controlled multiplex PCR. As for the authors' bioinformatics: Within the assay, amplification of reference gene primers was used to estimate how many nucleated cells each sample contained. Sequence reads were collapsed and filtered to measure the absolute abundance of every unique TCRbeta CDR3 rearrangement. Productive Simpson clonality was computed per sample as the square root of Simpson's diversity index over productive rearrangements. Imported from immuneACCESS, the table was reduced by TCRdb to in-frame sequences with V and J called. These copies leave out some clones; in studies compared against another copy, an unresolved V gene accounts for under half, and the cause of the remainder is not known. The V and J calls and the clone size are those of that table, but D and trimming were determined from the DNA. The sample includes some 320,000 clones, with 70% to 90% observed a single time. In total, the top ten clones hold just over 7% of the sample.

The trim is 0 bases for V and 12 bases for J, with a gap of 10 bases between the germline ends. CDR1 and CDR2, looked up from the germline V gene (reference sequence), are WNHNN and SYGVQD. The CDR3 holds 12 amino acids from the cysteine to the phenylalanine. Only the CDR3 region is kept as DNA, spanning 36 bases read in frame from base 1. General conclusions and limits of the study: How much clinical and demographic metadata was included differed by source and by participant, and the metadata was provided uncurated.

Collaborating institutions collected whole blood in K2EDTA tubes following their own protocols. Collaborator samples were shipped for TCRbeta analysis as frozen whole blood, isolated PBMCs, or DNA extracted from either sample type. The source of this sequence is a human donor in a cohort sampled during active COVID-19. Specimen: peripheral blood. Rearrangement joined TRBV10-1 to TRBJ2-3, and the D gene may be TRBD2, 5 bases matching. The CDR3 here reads CASSESWTSQYF. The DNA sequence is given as TGCGCCAGCAGTGAGTCATGGACTTCACAGTATTTT.